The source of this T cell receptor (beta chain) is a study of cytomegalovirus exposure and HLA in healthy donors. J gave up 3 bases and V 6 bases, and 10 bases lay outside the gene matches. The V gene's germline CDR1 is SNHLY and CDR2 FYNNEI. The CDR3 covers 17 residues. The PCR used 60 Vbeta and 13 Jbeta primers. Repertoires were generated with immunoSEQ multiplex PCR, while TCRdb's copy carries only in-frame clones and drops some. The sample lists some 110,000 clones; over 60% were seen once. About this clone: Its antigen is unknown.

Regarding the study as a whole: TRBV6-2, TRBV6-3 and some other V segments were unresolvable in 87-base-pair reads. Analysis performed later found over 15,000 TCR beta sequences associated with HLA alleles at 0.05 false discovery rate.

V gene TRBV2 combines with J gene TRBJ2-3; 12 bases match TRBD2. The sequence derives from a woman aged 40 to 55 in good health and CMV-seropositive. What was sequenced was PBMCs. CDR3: CASRPGLAGRITDTQYF. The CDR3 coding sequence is TGTGCCAGCAGGCCCGGACTAGCGGGAAGGATAACAGATACGCAGTATTTT.